A selection of T cell receptor beta chains follows, all from one sample in a study of OX40 agonist ivuxolimab in advanced cancers. TCRdb keeps only in-frame clones here, not all; method: immunoSEQ multiplex PCR. The sample lists roughly 64,000 clones, 75% to 95% occurring once. Specimen: CD4+ or CD8+ T cells sorted from blood, collected in a trial of the OX40 agonist ivuxolimab. The receptors come from an adult with an advanced solid tumor such as melanoma, head and neck, liver or kidney cancer. Both conserved end residues are part of each CDR3. Fields, in order: clone size, J gene, V gene, D gene, CDR3 protein, CDR3 DNA. A D gene is named only where the DNA matches it firmly. Expanded clones are given a class, and other clones once, few, many or no size at all.

- TRBJ2-4 TRBV5-1 - CASSPGQGGWNIQYF TGCGCCAGCAGCCCGGGGCAGGGGGGATGGAACATTCAGTACTTC
- TRBJ2-1 TRBV5-1 TRBD2 CASLPGGLHTDNEQFF TGCGCCAGCTTACCGGGGGGACTCCATACTGACAATGAGCAGTTCTTC
- TRBJ2-7 TRBV9 TRBD1 CASSVGPLPGQGAHEQYF TGTGCCAGCAGCGTTGGCCCGTTACCGGGACAGGGTGCCCACGAGCAGTACTTC
- TRBJ1-3 TRBV7-9 - CASSTIYF TGTGCCAGCAGCACCATATATTTT
- TRBJ2-3 TRBV28 TRBD1 CASSLSPGQGSTDTQYF TGTGCCAGCAGTTTATCCCCCGGACAGGGGAGCACAGATACGCAGTATTTT
- TRBJ2-7 TRBV28 TRBD2 CASSTLGLAAYEQYF TGTGCCAGCAGTACTTTGGGACTAGCGGCCTACGAGCAGTACTTC
once TRBJ1-2 TRBV15 - CATSRDPQSGYTF TGTGCCACCAGCAGAGATCCCCAGTCTGGCTACACCTTC
- TRBJ2-7 TRBV15 TRBD2 CATQAEGGRSYEQYF TGTGCCACCCAAGCGGAGGGAGGGCGGTCCTACGAGCAGTACTTC
- TRBJ2-2 TRBV4-2 - CASSPARGTGELFF TGTGCCAGCAGCCCAGCGAGAGGGACCGGGGAGCTGTTTTTT
- TRBJ2-1 TRBV28 TRBD1 CASGSGTVYNEQFF TGTGCCAGCGGTTCCGGGACAGTTTACAATGAGCAGTTCTTC
once TRBJ1-2 TRBV6-5 TRBD1 CASSPFRQGNGYTF TGTGCCAGCAGCCCTTTCCGACAGGGGAATGGCTACACCTTC
- TRBJ1-5 TRBV6-5 - CASSYSSPEEPQHF TGTGCCAGCAGTTACTCGAGCCCCGAGGAGCCCCAGCATTTT
- TRBJ2-1 TRBV19 TRBD2 CASTPRTRYNEQFF TGTGCCAGTACCCCCCGGACTAGGTACAATGAGCAGTTCTTC
once TRBJ2-5 TRBV29-1 - CSVVPGLETQYF TGCAGCGTTGTCCCGGGACTAGAGACCCAGTACTTC
- TRBJ1-4 TRBV15 - CATSRGGGAQEKLFF TGTGCCACCAGCAGAGGGGGGGGCGCCCAGGAAAAACTGTTTTTT
- TRBJ2-7 TRBV9 - CASSVQGRNEQYF TGTGCCAGCAGCGTACAGGGCCGGAACGAGCAGTACTTC
- TRBJ1-3 TRBV28 - CASSFYREDTIYF TGTGCCAGCAGTTTCTATAGGGAGGACACCATATATTTT
- TRBJ2-7 TRBV7-2 - CASSFVIGKSYEQYF TGTGCCAGCAGCTTTGTAATAGGTAAATCCTACGAGCAGTACTTC
- TRBJ1-1 TRBV20-1 - CSARADTEAFF TGCAGTGCTAGAGCCGATACTGAAGCTTTCTTT
- TRBJ2-1 TRBV30 - CAWSVEEQFF TGTGCCTGGAGTGTCGAAGAGCAGTTCTTC
- TRBJ2-7 TRBV6-1 - CATRGVESSYEQYF TGTGCCACCAGGGGGGTCGAGAGCTCCTACGAGCAGTACTTC
- TRBJ2-1 TRBV6-1 - CASSVRVIDEQFF TGTGCCAGCAGTGTCAGGGTGATTGATGAGCAGTTCTTC
- TRBJ2-7 TRBV28 TRBD2 CASRTSGDSYEQYF TGTGCCAGCAGGACTAGCGGGGACTCCTACGAGCAGTACTTC
- TRBJ2-5 TRBV5-1 - CASSLVSGPPGTQYF TGCGCCAGCAGCTTGGTGTCAGGGCCACCGGGGACCCAGTACTTC
- TRBJ2-2 TRBV7-3 TRBD1 CASRVTGATNTGELFF TGTGCCAGCAGGGTGACAGGGGCTACGAACACCGGGGAGCTGTTTTTT
- TRBJ2-3 TRBV9 - CASSVSPSTDTQYF TGTGCCAGCAGCGTTTCTCCCAGCACAGATACGCAGTATTTT
- TRBJ1-1 TRBV4-1 - CASSQDSARMNTEAFF TGCGCCAGCAGCCAAGACTCCGCCAGAATGAACACTGAAGCTTTCTTT
- TRBJ2-1 TRBV5-8 TRBD2 CASSLVGSGSREQFF TGTGCCAGCAGCTTGGTTGGTAGCGGGAGTCGCGAGCAGTTCTTC
- TRBJ2-2 TRBV18 - CASSPQRSNTGELFF TGTGCCAGCTCACCACAGAGGTCGAACACCGGGGAGCTGTTTTTT
- TRBJ2-7 TRBV10-3 TRBD1 CAISQGQGIYEQYF TGTGCCATCAGCCAGGGACAGGGGATCTACGAGCAGTACTTC
few TRBJ2-3 TRBV29-1 - CSVEDRGRTTDTQYF TGCAGCGTTGAAGATCGAGGCAGGACCACAGATACGCAGTATTTT
- TRBJ2-4 TRBV10-3 TRBD2 CAIKPSGFSIQYF TGTGCCATCAAGCCTAGCGGGTTCAGCATTCAGTACTTC
- TRBJ2-2 TRBV5-1 TRBD2 CASRPGLAVSTGELFF TGCGCCAGCAGGCCCGGACTAGCGGTATCCACCGGGGAGCTGTTTTTT
- TRBJ2-5 TRBV6-6 - CASSYDTRSYF TGTGCCAGCAGTTACGACACTCGATCTTACTTC
- TRBJ2-5 TRBV7-8 - CASSRRRGVGETQYF TGTGCCAGCAGCAGAAGAAGGGGGGTCGGGGAGACCCAGTACTTC
- TRBJ1-1 TRBV7-3 - CASSPMGTGEAFF TGTGCCAGCAGCCCAATGGGGACCGGTGAAGCTTTCTTT
once TRBJ1-2 TRBV5-4 TRBD1 CASSLQGDYGYTF TGTGCCAGCAGCTTGCAGGGGGACTATGGCTACACCTTC
- TRBJ1-1 TRBV5-1 - CASSPRPANTEAFF TGCGCCAGCAGCCCACGTCCAGCGAACACTGAAGCTTTCTTT
- TRBJ2-3 TRBV5-1 TRBD1 CASSLVGQGVSDTQYF TGCGCCAGCAGCTTGGTCGGACAGGGGGTATCAGATACGCAGTATTTT
- TRBJ1-6 TRBV28 - CASSLGTGRSPLHF TGTGCCAGCAGTTTGGGCACAGGGCGTTCACCCCTCCACTTT
- TRBJ1-2 TRBV2 - CASTEEVVGYTF TGTGCCAGCACCGAAGAGGTGGTTGGCTACACCTTC
- TRBJ1-1 TRBV6-5 - CATRRRLNTEAFF TGTGCCACCCGGCGGCGTTTGAACACTGAAGCTTTCTTT
- TRBJ1-6 TRBV30 - CAWSRQGLANSPLHF TGTGCCTGGAGTCGCCAGGGGTTAGCTAATTCACCCCTCCACTTT
- TRBJ2-1 TRBV19 TRBD2 CASSRTSGSHNEQFF TGTGCCAGTAGTAGGACTAGCGGGAGCCACAATGAGCAGTTCTTC
- TRBJ1-1 TRBV5-1 - CASSLGRISAEAFF TGCGCCAGCAGCTTGGGACGAATAAGCGCTGAAGCTTTCTTT
- TRBJ2-7 TRBV18 TRBD2 CASSRLAEGAFREQYF TGTGCCAGCTCACGACTAGCGGAGGGGGCCTTTCGAGAGCAGTACTTC
- TRBJ2-2 TRBV11-2 TRBD2 CASSKGLAGVGGELFF TGTGCCAGCAGTAAAGGACTAGCCGGGGTTGGTGGGGAGCTGTTTTTT
- TRBJ2-3 TRBV11-2 TRBD2 CASSPQAGGTDTQYF TGTGCCAGCAGCCCCCAAGCGGGAGGCACAGATACGCAGTATTTT
- TRBJ2-3 TRBV19 - CASSPRTDTQYF TGTGCCAGTAGTCCCCGCACAGATACGCAGTATTTT
- TRBJ1-5 TRBV2 TRBD1 CASRGGQGNQPQHF TGTGCCAGCAGGGGCGGACAGGGGAATCAGCCCCAGCATTTT
- TRBJ2-7 TRBV6-5 - CASSYLPALDSYEQYF TGTGCCAGCAGTTATCTCCCGGCACTGGACTCCTACGAGCAGTACTTC
- TRBJ1-3 TRBV28 - CASTTTAGGAFYNTIYF TGTGCCAGCACCACCACAGCCGGGGGCGCTTTTTATAACACCATATATTTT
few TRBJ2-1 TRBV19 TRBD2 CASSRGLAGGLEQFF TGTGCCAGTAGTAGGGGACTAGCCGGGGGTTTGGAGCAGTTCTTC
- TRBJ1-4 TRBV7-9 - CASSPDAMGLKEKLFF TGTGCCAGCAGCCCCGACGCAATGGGGCTAAAGGAAAAACTGTTTTTT
- TRBJ2-5 TRBV6-6 TRBD1 CASSRDRTETQYF TGTGCCAGCAGCAGGGACAGAACGGAGACCCAGTACTTC
- TRBJ2-2 TRBV6-1 TRBD2 CASSGLAGAIGELFF TGTGCCAGCAGTGGTCTAGCGGGAGCCATCGGGGAGCTGTTTTTT
- TRBJ1-2 TRBV28 - CASRSGTRNYGYTF TGTGCCAGCAGGTCCGGGACACGAAACTATGGCTACACCTTC